These 32 T cell receptor beta chains originate from one sample sequenced in a study of cytomegalovirus exposure and HLA in healthy donors. Primers included in the PCR were 60 Vbeta and 13 Jbeta primers. Assay used: immunoSEQ multiplex PCR; TCRdb lists only in-frame clones, some missing. The sample yields 150,000 to 200,000 clones, 81% seen once. Material: PBMCs. The receptors come from a man aged 18 to 29 in good health and CMV-seronegative.

The V call is TRBV7-2, the J call TRBJ2-7; 12 nucleotides agree with TRBD2. The CDR3 loop spans 18 amino acids. Trimming cost V 6 bases and J 0 bases; bases outside gene matches: 12. CDR1 and CDR2 from the germline V gene are SGHTA and FQGNSA. The chain's CDR3 is CASRKGRTSGDSSYEQYF. The DNA for the CDR3 is TGTGCCAGCAGGAAAGGCCGGACTAGCGGGGACAGCTCCTACGAGCAGTACTTC.

V usage is TRBV9 and J usage is TRBJ2-1; 7 positions agree with TRBD1. Trimming removed 3 bases from V and 7 bases from J; junction bases left unmatched: 13. The CDR3 is 16 amino acids. Germline assignment: CDR1 SGDLS and CDR2 YYNGEE. CDR3 region: CASSAQSSKGANEQFF. CDR3 in DNA: TGTGCCAGCAGCGCCCAGAGTTCGAAGGGGGCGAATGAGCAGTTCTTC.

The CDR3 here is CASSLGRSYNEQFF. CDR3 bases: TGTGCCAGCAGCTTAGGGCGGTCCTACAATGAGCAGTTCTTC. The chain links TRBV7-2 to TRBJ2-1; D ambiguous. V shed 1 base and J shed 1 base, with 5 bases lying between them. This CDR3 comprises 14 residues. Germline V gene lookup returns CDR1 SGHTA and CDR2 FQGNSA.

This clone has a single count. The rearrangement uses TRBV19 and TRBJ2-5, with TRBD1 identical over 9 bases. Germline trimming cut 7 bases from V and 1 base from J; bases unmatched to any gene: 4. CDR3 size: 14 residues. The germline V gene encodes CDR1 LNHDA and CDR2 SQIVND (reference sequence). The CDR3 sequence: CASKDRGLQETQYF. The CDR3 bases are TGTGCCAGTAAGGACAGGGGTCTCCAAGAGACCCAGTACTTC. The full variable domain, in which reference TRBV19 and TRBJ2-5 provide the parts outside the CDR3, is DGGITQSPKYLFRKEGQNVTLSCEQNLNHDAMYWYRQDPGQGLRLIYYSQIVNDFQKGDIAEGYSVSREKKESFPLTVTSAQKNPTAFYLCASKDRGLQETQYFGPGTRLLVL.

The V call is TRBV7-2, the J call TRBJ1-2; D possibly corresponds to TRBD1 (5 bases). V lost 0 bases, J lost 8 bases, and 13 bases lay in between. CDR1 is SGHTA and CDR2 is FQGNSA in the germline V gene. The CDR3 runs 14 residues. The CDR3 DNA follows: TGTGCCAGCAGCTTAGCGTGGCAGGGAGGGGGCTACACCTTC. Translation: CASSLAWQGGGYTF.

The V gene is TRBV7-9, the J gene TRBJ1-2; TRBD1 might be the D (5 bases). V was pared by 5 bases and J by 8 bases, with 15 bases between. The CDR3 has 13 amino acids. In germline, CDR1 is SEHNR, CDR2 FQNEAQ (reference sequence). CDR3 nucleotide sequence: TGTGCCAGCAGCGAGGACACCCGGAAGGGCTACACCTTC. It translates to CASSEDTRKGYTF.

CDR3 sequence (DNA): TGCGCCAGCAGCCAAGCAGACAGGCCCGAGGGCTATGGCTACACCTTC. As protein: CASSQADRPEGYGYTF. The rearrangement uses TRBV4-3 and TRBJ1-2; possibly TRBD1 for D (6 bases). The CDR3 totals 16 residues. Germline V gives CDR1 LGHNA, CDR2 YSLEER. V lost 1 base and J 4 bases, leaving 16 bases between the germline ends.

This clone was recorded a few times. The chain recombines TRBV7-8 with TRBJ2-2, with D possibly matching TRBD2 (5 bases). CDR3 length: 14 amino acids. With 3 bases removed from V and 4 bases from J, the gap between germline ends came to 9 bases. CDR1 SGHVS and CDR2 FQNEAQ come from the germline V gene. The CDR3 reads CASSFYRGTGELFF. The CDR3 bases are TGTGCCAGCAGCTTCTACCGGGGCACCGGGGAGCTGTTTTTT. Variable domain in full (rest from reference TRBV7-8 and TRBJ2-2): GAGVSQSPRYKVAKRGQDVALRCDPISGHVSLFWYQQALGQGPEFLTYFQNEAQLDKSGLPSDRFFAERPEGSVSTLKIQRTQQEDSAVYLCASSFYRGTGELFFGEGSRLTVL.

The genes are TRBV6-1 and TRBJ1-1, with 8 bases lining up with TRBD1. CDR1 is MNHNS and CDR2 is SASEGT in the germline V gene. V was clipped by 5 bases and J by 5 bases; unmatched bases: 7. CDR3 length: 14 residues. The DNA of the CDR3 is TGTGCCAGCAGTAGGGGACAGGCTTTGACTGAAGCTTTCTTT. It specifies CASSRGQALTEAFF.

The chain carries TRBV2 and TRBJ1-6; tentatively, D is TRBD1 (5 bases). Germline CDR1 is SNHLY and CDR2 is FYNNEI. The CDR3 spans 13 residues. V was pared by 8 bases and J by 4 bases, with 9 bases between. The CDR3 reads CASRQTYNSPLHF. The CDR3 DNA reads as TGTGCCAGCCGACAGACTTATAATTCACCCCTCCACTTT.

The J gene is TRBJ1-2, the V gene TRBV6-1, with D tentatively TRBD1 (5 bases). Trimming cost V 1 base and J 8 bases, with 8 bases left between them. This CDR3 has 12 residues. Germline lookup yields CDR1 MNHNS and CDR2 SASEGT. This CDR3 is CASSEVGGGYTF. The CDR3 DNA reads as TGTGCCAGCAGTGAAGTGGGGGGGGGCTACACCTTC.

V and J are TRBV28 and TRBJ2-7; TRBD1 agrees at 7 bases. The CDR3 contains 13 residues. CDR1 is MDHEN, CDR2 SYDVKM, per germline. After removal of 6 bases from V and 3 bases from J, the junction contained 5 bases not matched to a gene. The CDR3 spells CASRLGQHYEQYF. Here the CDR3 DNA reads TGTGCCAGCAGGTTGGGACAGCACTACGAGCAGTACTTC.

The chain recombines TRBV6-6 with TRBJ1-1, with 9 nucleotides matching TRBD1. The germline V gene encodes CDR1 MNHNY and CDR2 SVGAGI (reference sequence). This CDR3 has 14 amino acids. V shed 6 bases, J shed 6 bases, and the junction held 8 bases outside the gene matches. The chain's CDR3 is CASSLLQGAAEAFF. In nucleotides, the CDR3 is TGTGCCAGCAGCCTTTTACAGGGGGCCGCTGAAGCTTTCTTT.

DNA of the CDR3: TGTGCCAGCAGCTTCCTGGAGAGTGAAAAACTGTTTTTT. Translating it yields CASSFLESEKLFF. The chain links TRBV5-6 to TRBJ1-4, with D unresolved. The CDR3 loop spans 13 amino acids. CDR1 and CDR2 (germline): SGHDT, YYEEEE. V lost 2 bases and J lost 7, with 9 bases in between.

Only a few counts were recorded for this clone. This chain uses TRBV10-1 with TRBJ2-7; 7 nucleotides agree with TRBD1. The CDR3 loop spans 16 amino acids. V lost 0 bases and J lost 3; bases outside the gene matches: 8. Germline V CDR1 and CDR2: WNHNN, SYGVQD (reference sequence). This CDR3 is CASSESRGQRFYEQYF. CDR3 in DNA: TGCGCCAGCAGTGAGTCGAGGGGACAGCGTTTCTACGAGCAGTACTTC.

V is TRBV27 and J is TRBJ2-7; TRBD2 matches at 7 bases. Germline-derived CDR1 and CDR2 are MNHEY and SMNVEV (reference sequence). The ends lost 4 bases at V and 3 bases at J; junction bases unmatched: 3. The CDR3 is made up of 13 amino acids. The CDR3, as DNA: TGTGCCAGCAGTTGGGGGAGGGACTACGAGCAGTACTTC. This translates into CASSWGRDYEQYF.

The chain couples TRBV7-2 to TRBJ2-1; D is possibly TRBD2 (7 bases). V lost 1 base and J lost 3, with 16 bases in between. Germline assignment: CDR1 SGHTA and CDR2 FQGNSA. The CDR3 extends over 17 amino acids. In DNA form, the CDR3 reads TGTGCCAGCAGCTTAGTAGGAAAGGGGGGGTTCTACAATGAGCAGTTCTTC. It yields the protein CASSLVGKGGFYNEQFF.

This clone was seen only once. The rearrangement links TRBV29-1 to TRBJ2-7; D call uncertain. V gave up 5 bases and J gave up 0 bases, with 5 bases separating them. Germline V lookup: CDR1 SQVTM, CDR2 ANQGSEA. The CDR3 extends over 11 amino acids. DNA of the CDR3: TGCAGCGTTCACAGCTCCTACGAGCAGTACTTC. It specifies CSVHSSYEQYF.

This chain connects TRBV11-2 to TRBJ2-3, with D tentatively TRBD2 (6 bases). Germline assignment: CDR1 SGHAT and CDR2 FQNNGV. The ends were cut back, 5 bases at V and 0 bases at J, with 12 bases in the middle. This CDR3 is built from 15 residues. CDR3 DNA: TGTGCCAGCAGCCTCGGGACTGTTAGCACAGATACGCAGTATTTT. Its translation is CASSLGTVSTDTQYF. Using reference TRBV11-2 and TRBJ2-3 for the parts outside the CDR3, the full variable domain is EAGVAQSPRYKIIEKRQSVAFWCNPISGHATLYWYQQILGQGPKLLIQFQNNGVVDDSQLPKDRFSAERLKGVDSTLKIQPAKLEDSAVYLCASSLGTVSTDTQYFGPGTRLTVL.

This clone was detected once. The same CDR3 is also encoded by other DNA sequences in this sample. The chain couples TRBV7-2 to TRBJ1-1; 7 positions agree with TRBD1. Germline loops: CDR1 SGHTA, CDR2 FQGNSA. CDR3 length: 14 amino acids. Unmatched junction bases numbered 8, after V lost 5 bases and J lost 5 bases. CDR3 in amino acids: CASSPRTGLTEAFF. The CDR3 bases are TGTGCCAGCAGCCCTCGGACAGGTCTAACTGAAGCTTTCTTT.

There are a few counts of this clone. The chain carries TRBV30 and TRBJ2-3; 7 bases agree with TRBD1. With V trimmed by 3 bases and J by 2 bases, 8 bases remained unmatched. This CDR3 contains 15 residues. CDR1 GTSNPN and CDR2 SVGIG come from the germline V gene (reference sequence). CDR3 DNA: TGTGCCTGGAGCCCTCTAGACAGGGTCACAGATACGCAGTATTTT. This translates into CAWSPLDRVTDTQYF.

The chain recombines TRBV5-5 with TRBJ2-3; TRBD2 is a possible D gene (5 bases). Germline CDR1 is SGHKS and CDR2 is YYEKEE (reference sequence). V was cut by 6 bases and J by 2 bases, with 19 bases left in between. The CDR3 has 16 amino acids. The CDR3 reads CASTPPPTRVTDTQYF. The DNA of the CDR3 is TGTGCCAGCACCCCCCCACCCACTAGGGTCACAGATACGCAGTATTTT. Together with reference TRBV5-5 and TRBJ2-3, the CDR3 gives the full variable domain: DAGVTQSPTHLIKTRGQQVTLRCSPISGHKSVSWYQQVLGQGPQFIFQYYEKEERGRGNFPDRFSARQFPNYSSELNVNALLLGDSALYLCASTPPPTRVTDTQYFGPGTRLTVL.

This chain joins TRBV7-2 and TRBJ2-3, with no clear D. This CDR3 contains 13 residues. The germline V gene encodes CDR1 SGHTA and CDR2 FQGNSA. The V and J ends lost 3 bases and 2 bases respectively, with 6 bases between them. The DNA of the CDR3 is TGTGCCAGCAGCTTGTCCTACACAGATACGCAGTATTTT. It translates to CASSLSYTDTQYF. Complete variable domain (other parts from reference TRBV7-2 and TRBJ2-3): GAGVSQSPSNKVTEKGKDVELRCDPISGHTALYWYRQSLGQGLEFLIYFQGNSAPDKSGLPSDRFSAERTGGSVSTLTIQRTQQEDSAVYLCASSLSYTDTQYFGPGTRLTVL.

J is TRBJ2-7 and V is TRBV5-4, with 9 bases that match TRBD1. Germline CDR1 and CDR2: SGHNT and YYREEE (reference sequence). V shed 0 bases and J 5 bases; nucleotides not matched to a gene: 9. The CDR3 sequence is 16 residues long. CDR3 sequence: CASSLVGTGSIHEQYF. The DNA for the CDR3 is TGTGCCAGCAGCTTGGTAGGGACAGGGTCAATTCACGAGCAGTACTTC.

This clone was detected only a few times. The chain is built from TRBV6-5 and TRBJ2-3; D gene unclear. V lost 6 bases to trimming and J lost 0 bases, with 13 bases between them. From germline, CDR1 is MNHEY and CDR2 SVGAGI. The CDR3 loop spans 15 amino acids. Here the CDR3 reads CASRLSYTSTDTQYF. DNA for the CDR3: TGTGCCAGCAGGCTTTCTTATACTAGCACAGATACGCAGTATTTT.

The chain recombines TRBV11-2 with TRBJ1-2; D uncertain. There are 15 residues in the CDR3. Trimming removed 1 base at V and 3 bases at J, with 12 bases between. The germline gives CDR1 SGHAT, CDR2 FQNNGV. The CDR3 region has the DNA TGTGCCAGCAGCTTAGTACCCGCGCGGTACTATGGCTACACCTTC. Translated: CASSLVPARYYGYTF.

The chain employs TRBV7-2 and TRBJ1-2, with no clear D. The CDR3 has 15 residues. V was trimmed by 1 base and J by 4 bases, leaving 13 bases between them. The germline V gene has CDR1 SGHTA and CDR2 FQGNSA. The CDR3: CASSLDSQIGYGYTF. The CDR3 DNA sequence: TGTGCCAGCAGCTTAGATTCGCAAATCGGCTATGGCTACACCTTC.

V is TRBV10-3 and J is TRBJ2-7; 11 nucleotides line up with TRBD2. The J segment lost 2 bases and the V segment lost 6 bases, leaving 9 bases of the junction unmatched. The CDR3 runs to 16 residues. CDR1 is ENHRY, CDR2 SYGVKD, per germline. The CDR3 spells CAISEIAGGPTYEQYF. The DNA for the CDR3 is TGTGCCATCAGCGAAATAGCGGGAGGGCCGACCTACGAGCAGTACTTC.

This clone was seen more than once but under ten times. The genes are TRBV18 and TRBJ1-1, with D unresolved. Between the trimmed V and J ends, which lost 2 bases and 1 base, there was a span of 5 bases. Germline CDR1 reads KGHSH; CDR2 reads LQKENI. The CDR3 consists of 13 residues. CDR3 region: CASSPVRNTEAFF. In nucleotides, the CDR3 is TGTGCCAGCTCACCAGTCAGGAACACTGAAGCTTTCTTT.

The chain links TRBV10-1 to TRBJ2-1; TRBD2 matches at 13 bases. There are 16 residues in the CDR3. Germline loops: CDR1 WNHNN, CDR2 SYGVQD (reference sequence). V lost 0 bases and J lost 4; bases outside the gene matches: 0. The CDR3 reads CASSESTSGGYNEQFF. CDR3 DNA sequence: TGCGCCAGCAGTGAGTCGACTAGCGGGGGGTACAATGAGCAGTTCTTC.

The chain carries TRBV6-1 and TRBJ1-1; 7 bases fit TRBD1. The CDR3 has 13 residues. The ends lost 5 bases at V and 3 bases at J; junction bases unmatched: 3. CDR1 and CDR2 from the germline V gene are MNHNS and SASEGT. This CDR3 reads CASSLGQHTEAFF. The CDR3 DNA is TGTGCCAGCAGTCTGGGACAGCACACTGAAGCTTTCTTT.

V is TRBV2 and J is TRBJ2-7, with TRBD2 as a possible D gene (6 bases). The ends were cut back, 2 bases at V and 5 bases at J, with 13 bases in the middle. CDR3 length: 14 residues. Germline loops: CDR1 SNHLY, CDR2 FYNNEI. The CDR3 DNA reads as TGTGCCAGCAGTGAAATGGGACTCAACAACGAGCAGTACTTC. Its protein product is CASSEMGLNNEQYF.